What follows are 21 T cell receptor beta chains derived from one specimen sequenced in a study of T-cell reconstitution after alpha-beta-depleted transplantation in children. Preparation of the TCRbeta library involved a method that used unique molecular identifiers. TCRdb passed the PCR reads through MiXCR, listing each CDR3 protein once. In the table there are under 300,000 distinct CDR3 sequences, under 14% of which are singletons. The specimen was peripheral blood, collected 180 days after TCRalphabeta/CD19-depleted stem cell transplant. The receptors come from a male patient under 10 years old who had a stem cell transplant for chronic granulomatous disease, so the T cells may come from the graft donor.

The sample holds a few counts of this clonotype. This rearrangement joins TRBV12-3 or TRBV12-4 to TRBJ2-3, with 8 nucleotides matching TRBD2. This CDR3 comprises 17 residues. Trimming removed 6 bases from V and 4 bases from J; junction bases left unmatched: 15. The CDR3 loop is CASSRTSTSGVSDTQYF. For the CDR3, the DNA is TGTGCCAGCAGCAGAACTTCAACTAGCGGTGTTTCAGATACGCAGTATTTT.

In this sample, this clonotype turned up many times. This chain uses TRBV6-1 with TRBJ2-1; D possibly matches TRBD1 or TRBD2 (6 bases each). The CDR3 is 14 amino acids. Per the germline V gene, CDR1 is MNHNS and CDR2 is SASEGT. Trimming cost V 2 bases and J 6 bases, with 11 bases left between them. CDR3 in amino acids: CASSELGGGNEQFF. CDR3 sequence (DNA): TGTGCCAGCAGTGAATTAGGGGGAGGCAATGAGCAGTTCTTC.

This clonotype showed up just a few times. The gene calls are TRBV12-3 or TRBV12-4 and TRBJ1-5; a possible D gene is TRBD1 (5 bases). Trimming took off 6 bases at V and 4 bases at J, with 13 bases between the two ends. The CDR3 is 14 amino acids. Here the CDR3 DNA reads TGTGCCAGCAGGTGGGGGGGAAGGAATCAGCCCCAGCATTTT. It is translated as CASRWGGRNQPQHF.

This clonotype has at least ten counts. V and J are TRBV4-2 and TRBJ2-2; a possible D gene is TRBD2 (6 bases). The CDR3 has 17 residues. CDR1 is LGHNA and CDR2 is YNFKEQ in the germline V gene. Trimming shortened V by 0 bases and J by 1 base, and 12 bases separated the two germline ends. Here the CDR3 DNA reads TGTGCCAGCAGCCAAGATAGGGGACTTCAGAACACCGGGGAGCTGTTTTTT. Its protein is CASSQDRGLQNTGELFF.

The genes are TRBV18 and TRBJ2-7; a weak D match, TRBD1 (6 bases). The CDR3 covers 16 residues. Per the germline V gene, CDR1 is KGHSH and CDR2 is LQKENI. Trimming shortened V by 3 bases and J by 3 bases, and 18 bases separated the two germline ends. CDR3 sequence reads: CASSPGHTNLFYEQYF. The CDR3 DNA is TGTGCCAGCTCACCGGGACATACCAACCTTTTCTACGAGCAGTACTTC.

CDR3 in amino acids: CAISEGGGYSTDTQYF. CDR3 DNA: TGTGCCATCAGTGAGGGGGGGGGGTATTCCACAGATACGCAGTATTTT. V gene TRBV10-3 combines with J gene TRBJ2-3; TRBD2 aligns across 7 bases. This CDR3 has 16 amino acids. V trimming: 2 bases; J trimming: 2 bases; junction bases outside the gene matches: 7. Germline V gives CDR1 ENHRY, CDR2 SYGVKD.

This clonotype was counted ten times or more. The rearrangement joins TRBV24-1 to TRBJ2-2, with 7 bases lining up with TRBD1. The V and J ends lost 3 bases and 6 bases, in that order; junction bases with no gene match: 3. Germline CDR1 and CDR2: KGHDR and SFDVKD. The CDR3 covers 14 residues. CDR3 sequence reads: CATSDQGQAGELFF. CDR3 in DNA: TGTGCCACCAGTGATCAAGGACAGGCCGGGGAGCTGTTTTTT.

This clonotype was counted at least ten times. This chain uses TRBV7-6 with TRBJ2-1, with TRBD2 identical over 8 bases. CDR1 is SGHVS and CDR2 is FNYEAQ in the germline V gene. The CDR3 spans 15 residues. V lost 5 bases, J lost 7 bases, and 10 bases stayed unmatched. CDR3 sequence reads: CASSPRRTSPNEQFF. Written as DNA, the CDR3 is TGTGCCAGCAGCCCTCGGCGGACTAGCCCAAATGAGCAGTTCTTC.

The rearrangement uses TRBV12-3 or TRBV12-4 and TRBJ1-1, with D maybe TRBD1 (6 bases). V lost 5 bases and J lost 6, with 13 bases in between. The CDR3 is 13 amino acids. The CDR3 spells CASSQIQGSEAFF. The CDR3 nucleotides read TGTGCCAGCAGTCAGATACAGGGTTCTGAAGCTTTCTTT.

Many counts were recorded for this clonotype. V and J are TRBV5-1 and TRBJ2-2, with D hard to call. The CDR3 loop spans 14 amino acids. Trimming pared 0 bases from V and 5 bases from J, leaving 8 bases between. Germline V gene data show CDR1 as SGHRS and CDR2 as YFSETQ. CDR3 DNA: TGCGCCAGCAGCTTGGCCCTAGGTACCGGGGAGCTGTTTTTT. This translates into CASSLALGTGELFF.

This clonotype was seen ten or more times. The genes are TRBV15 and TRBJ2-5; D not resolved. The ends were cut back, 5 bases at V and 5 bases at J, with 9 bases in the middle. Germline assignment: CDR1 LNHNV and CDR2 YYDKDF (reference sequence). The CDR3 totals 12 residues. The CDR3: CATSRTPETQYF. The CDR3 bases are TGTGCCACCAGCCGGACCCCGGAGACCCAGTACTTC.

This clonotype was observed at least ten times. The gene calls are TRBV10-2 and TRBJ2-3; possible D gene TRBD1, 6 bases. This CDR3 contains 13 residues. Trimming cost V 6 bases and J 13 bases, with 20 bases left between them. CDR1 and CDR2 from the germline V gene are WSHSY and SAAADI. Written as DNA, the CDR3 is TGCGCCAGCAGCCCTCCCGGACAGTTCACAGAGTATTTT. Translation: CASSPPGQFTEYF.

This clonotype has at least ten counts. The CDR3 coding sequence is TGCAGTGCCCAGGCCGGGGAAAAACTGTTTTTT. Translation: CSAQAGEKLFF. The chain uses TRBV20-1 and TRBJ1-4; no definite D call. The CDR3 is made up of 11 amino acids. Germline-derived CDR1 and CDR2 are DFQATT and SNEGSKA (reference sequence). Trimming cost V 6 bases and J 8 bases, with 10 bases left between them.

This chain links TRBV10-3 with TRBJ2-2; D is unresolved. Trimming pared 8 bases from V and 9 bases from J, leaving 19 bases between. Looked up from germline, CDR1 is ENHRY and CDR2 is SYGVKD. The CDR3 covers 14 residues. The CDR3 coding sequence is TGTGCCATCCGGTCTGGAGTCCCCAACTGGGAGCTGTTTTTT. As protein: CAIRSGVPNWELFF.

This clonotype has at least ten counts. V is TRBV6-5 and J is TRBJ2-7; D possibly uses TRBD1 or TRBD2 (5 bases each). Germline values: CDR1 MNHEY, CDR2 SVGAGI. The germline V and J ends were trimmed by 6 bases and 2 bases, with 17 bases remaining between them. The CDR3 is made up of 15 amino acids. The chain's CDR3 is CASSRNRDGAYEQYF. CDR3 nucleotides: TGTGCCAGCAGCCGAAACCGGGACGGAGCCTACGAGCAGTACTTC.

At least ten counts were recorded for this clonotype. The chain uses TRBV12-3 or TRBV12-4 and TRBJ1-5; D call uncertain. The CDR3 contains 15 residues. V was pared by 6 bases and J by 4 bases, with 16 bases between. The CDR3 DNA reads as TGTGCCAGCAGAACCGGATCCGATGGAAATCAGCCCCAGCATTTT. It codes for CASRTGSDGNQPQHF.

This clonotype has at least ten counts. This rearrangement joins TRBV10-3 to TRBJ2-1, with a possible D match to TRBD1 (6 bases). CDR1 ENHRY and CDR2 SYGVKD come from the germline V gene. This CDR3 contains 14 residues. Trimming cost V 4 bases and J 7 bases, with 14 bases left between them. In nucleotides, the CDR3 is TGTGCCATCAGTGTCCAAATCAGGGGTAATGAGCAGTTCTTC. Translating gives CAISVQIRGNEQFF.

Only a few counts were recorded for this clonotype. The chain recombines TRBV30 with TRBJ2-5, with TRBD2 matching 13 bases. The CDR3 length is 15 residues. Per germline, CDR1 GTSNPN and CDR2 SVGIG (reference sequence). The V gene end was trimmed by 1 base and the J gene end by 2 bases; junction bases not matched to a gene: 1. The CDR3 DNA follows: TGTGCCTGGAGTGGGACTAGCGGGAGACAAGAGACCCAGTACTTC. It translates to CAWSGTSGRQETQYF.

This clonotype was detected ten times or more. The chain links TRBV20-1 to TRBJ1-4, with unresolved D. Trimming removed 5 bases at V and 0 bases at J, with 16 bases between. The CDR3 sequence is 16 residues long. The germline CDR1 and CDR2 sequences are DFQATT and SNEGSKA (reference sequence). The CDR3 spells CSALEGKAATNEKLFF. CDR3 nucleotides: TGCAGTGCTCTGGAAGGGAAGGCTGCAACTAATGAAAAACTGTTTTTT.

This clonotype was observed at least ten times. The chain uses TRBV28 and TRBJ1-2; TRBD1 might be the D (6 bases). The V end lost 6 bases, the J end lost 8 bases, and 16 bases lay between the germline ends. The CDR3 runs 13 residues. Looked up from germline, CDR1 is MDHEN and CDR2 is SYDVKM. The CDR3 DNA reads TGTGCCAGCAGAACAGGGAGCTCTGGGGGCTACACCTTC. Amino acid sequence: CASRTGSSGGYTF.

This clonotype showed up many times. The CDR3, as DNA: TGTGCCAGCAGCCATTTACTAGACCCCTACGAGCAGTACTTC. Translated: CASSHLLDPYEQYF. This chain joins TRBV3-1 and TRBJ2-7; TRBD2 is a possible D gene (5 bases). V dropped 3 bases and J dropped 2 bases, with 11 bases sitting between them. The length of the CDR3 is 14 residues. In germline, CDR1 is LGHDT, CDR2 YNNKEL (reference sequence).